What follows are 5 T cell receptor beta chains derived from one specimen sequenced in a study of T cell clonotyping in hematopoietic cell transplantation. Sequencing used immunoSEQ multiplex PCR; TCRdb keeps in-frame clones, though not all of them. The repertoire holds about 76,000 clones, with roughly 95% as singletons. Time point meaning: recipient sample about 28 days before transplant, after cytoreduction. The sequences come from peripheral blood mononuclear cells, collected before stem cell transplant. Every receptor here comes from a woman aged 45-60 years with acute myeloid leukemia. Some clones in this sample may be carry-over from other donors' samples.

The chain carries TRBV6-1 and TRBJ1-4; a possible D gene is TRBD1 (5 bases). V was cut by 4 bases and J by 8 bases, with 20 bases left in between. CDR3 length: 16 residues. Per the germline V gene, CDR1 is MNHNS and CDR2 is SASEGT. The CDR3 loop reads CASSVMWGPFVEKLFF. CDR3 DNA: TGTGCCAGCAGTGTGATGTGGGGACCCTTTGTCGAAAAACTGTTTTTT.

The chain links TRBV2 to TRBJ1-6, with 7 bases that match TRBD1. J lost 11 bases, V lost 10 bases, and 14 bases had no gene match. Germline CDR1 reads SNHLY; CDR2 reads FYNNEI. The CDR3 is 14 residues long. CDR3 in amino acids: CATQPGQAFPPLHF. The CDR3 DNA reads as TGTGCCACCCAGCCAGGACAGGCGTTTCCACCCCTCCACTTT.

This chain uses TRBV6-6 with TRBJ1-2; D may be TRBD1 (5 bases). The CDR3 runs 15 residues. V dropped 7 bases and J dropped 0 bases, with 15 bases sitting between them. The germline V gene encodes CDR1 MNHNY and CDR2 SVGAGI (reference sequence). The CDR3 DNA reads TGTGCCAGCACCATTCACGGGACTGCTAACTATGGCTACACCTTC. It specifies CASTIHGTANYGYTF.

The chain recombines TRBV30 with TRBJ1-5, with 10 bases that match TRBD1. Germline-derived CDR1 and CDR2 are GTSNPN and SVGIG (reference sequence). Trimming took 5 bases from V and 5 from J; bases not matched to a gene: 6. This CDR3 has 14 amino acids. The CDR3 here is CAWETGGKHQPQHF. As DNA, the CDR3 is TGTGCCTGGGAGACAGGGGGCAAGCATCAGCCCCAGCATTTT.

The gene calls are TRBV30 and TRBJ1-4; the match to TRBD1 covers 8 bases. The CDR3 is 14 residues long. In germline, CDR1 is GTSNPN, CDR2 SVGIG (reference sequence). V lost 2 bases and J lost 8; bases outside the gene matches: 7. In nucleotides, the CDR3 is TGTGCCTGGAGTCCGGACAGGGAAGGAGAAAAACTGTTTTTT. Its protein is CAWSPDREGEKLFF.